The 3 T cell receptor beta chains below were found in one sample sequenced in a study of T cell responses to AZD1222 COVID-19 vaccine. Here immunoSEQ multiplex PCR was the method, and the copy in TCRdb shows in-frame clones only, minus some. Of roughly 180,000 clones listed, 87% are singletons. The sample in question was peripheral blood, obtained on day 0 of MenACWY control vaccination. These receptors all stem from an adult in good health.

This rearrangement joins TRBV10-3 to TRBJ2-7; 11 bases fit TRBD1. The ends lost 8 bases at V and 2 bases at J; junction bases unmatched: 2. Germline V gives CDR1 ENHRY, CDR2 SYGVKD. The CDR3 spans 13 residues. CDR3 residues: CAIGTGGTYEQYF. Written as DNA, the CDR3 is TGTGCCATCGGGACAGGGGGGACCTACGAGCAGTACTTC.

The gene calls are TRBV4-3 and TRBJ2-5; 9 bases align to TRBD2. J was trimmed by 5 bases and V by 2 bases; bases with no gene match: 6. The CDR3 has 15 amino acids. Germline V gene sequence: CDR1 LGHNA, CDR2 YSLEER. CDR3: CASSQRGGADETQYF. CDR3 sequence (DNA): TGCGCCAGCAGCCAACGCGGGGGGGCCGATGAGACCCAGTACTTC.

The DNA for the CDR3 is TGTGCCAGCAGCCAAGAGGGGGGACAAGAGACCCAGTACTTC. As protein: CASSQEGGQETQYF. The chain recombines TRBV3-1 (or the pseudogene TRBV3-2) with TRBJ2-5, with D possibly matching TRBD2 (6 bases). V lost 0 bases, J lost 2 bases, and 7 bases lay in between. The CDR3 totals 14 residues. Germline V lookup: CDR1 LGHDT, CDR2 YNNKEL (reference sequence).